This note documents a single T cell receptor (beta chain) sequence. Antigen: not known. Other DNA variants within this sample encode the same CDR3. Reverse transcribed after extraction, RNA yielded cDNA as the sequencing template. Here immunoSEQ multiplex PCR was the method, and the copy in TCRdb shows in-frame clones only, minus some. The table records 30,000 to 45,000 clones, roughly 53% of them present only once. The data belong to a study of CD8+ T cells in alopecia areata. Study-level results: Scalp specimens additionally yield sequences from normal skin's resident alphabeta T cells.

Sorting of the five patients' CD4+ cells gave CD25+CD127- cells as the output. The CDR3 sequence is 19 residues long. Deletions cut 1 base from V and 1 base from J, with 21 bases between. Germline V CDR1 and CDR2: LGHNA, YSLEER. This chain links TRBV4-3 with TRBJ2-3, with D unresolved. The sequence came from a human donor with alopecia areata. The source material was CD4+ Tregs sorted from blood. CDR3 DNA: TGCGCCAGCAGCCAAGTGGGCCGGGCCCTGCTAGTAGGCACAGATACGCAGTATTTT. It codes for CASSQVGRALLVGTDTQYF.